One and the same sample provided the 30 T cell receptor beta chains below, sequenced in a study of T-cell memory formation after mild COVID-19. TCRdb fed the 5' RACE reads into MiXCR, producing one record per CDR3 protein. The repertoire holds about 420,000 distinct CDR3 sequences, about a quarter seen once, with around 14% in the top ten. Sequenced: PBMCs or a T cell subset sorted from them (not recorded which). Every receptor here comes from an adult woman who had mild COVID-19 (a few samples of this study predate the infection). Cell type and time point are not known.

The V call is TRBV29-1, the J call TRBJ2-3; tentatively, D is TRBD1 or TRBD2 (5 bases each). Trimming pared 3 bases from V and 6 bases from J, leaving 13 bases between. This CDR3 comprises 13 residues. CDR1 and CDR2 from the germline V gene are SQVTM and ANQGSEA. Here the CDR3 DNA reads TGCAGCGTTGAGAGGGACCCCTTGGATACGCAGTATTTT. This sequence encodes CSVERDPLDTQYF.

This rearrangement joins TRBV7-9 to TRBJ2-1; 10 bases map to TRBD2. This CDR3 contains 18 residues. The germline CDR1 and CDR2 sequences are SEHNR and FQNEAQ (reference sequence). V lost 5 bases and J lost 3; bases outside the gene matches: 13. CDR3 in amino acids: CASSLPLRLAGVYNEQFF. CDR3 DNA: TGTGCCAGCAGCCTTCCCTTACGCCTAGCGGGAGTCTACAATGAGCAGTTCTTC. Supplemented by reference TRBV7-9 and TRBJ2-1, the full variable domain reads DTGVSQNPRHKITKRGQNVTFRCDPISEHNRLYWYRQTLGQGPEFLTYFQNEAQLEKSRLLSDRFSAERPKGSFSTLEIQRTEQGDSAMYLCASSLPLRLAGVYNEQFFGPGTRLTVL.

The chain joins TRBV4-3 to TRBJ1-1; possibly TRBD1 for D (5 bases). Trimming shortened V by 2 bases and J by 1 base, and 14 bases separated the two germline ends. CDR1 is LGHNA, CDR2 YSLEER, per germline. The CDR3 is 16 residues long. The CDR3 DNA is TGCGCCAGCAGCCAACACCCGGGGGGAGGGAACACTGAAGCTTTCTTT. Amino acid sequence: CASSQHPGGGNTEAFF.

This clonotype was found a few times. This chain connects TRBV7-3 to TRBJ2-7; 12 nucleotides line up with TRBD2. This CDR3 comprises 15 residues. Trimming took 5 bases from V and 0 from J; bases not matched to a gene: 2. In germline, CDR1 is SGHTA, CDR2 FQGTGA. The CDR3 loop is CASSELAGGSYEQYF. CDR3 nucleotides: TGTGCCAGCAGCGAACTAGCGGGAGGCTCCTACGAGCAGTACTTC.

The chain links TRBV29-1 to TRBJ2-3, with D possibly TRBD1 on 5 matching bases. The CDR3 has 13 amino acids. The V and J ends lost 2 bases and 3 bases respectively, with 9 bases between them. The germline gives CDR1 SQVTM, CDR2 ANQGSEA. The CDR3 reads CSVERQITDTQYF. CDR3 DNA: TGCAGCGTTGAAAGACAGATAACAGATACGCAGTATTTT.

This chain joins TRBV30 and TRBJ1-5; 7 bases line up with TRBD1. The CDR3 length is 14 residues. Per germline, CDR1 GTSNPN and CDR2 SVGIG (reference sequence). J was trimmed by 2 bases and V by 3 bases; bases with no gene match: 4. Here the CDR3 DNA reads TGTGCCTGGAGGAGACAGGGAGGCAATCAGCCCCAGCATTTT. This translates into CAWRRQGGNQPQHF.

This clonotype showed up just a few times. The rearrangement links TRBV5-6 to TRBJ1-1; D call uncertain. Germline lookup yields CDR1 SGHDT and CDR2 YYEEEE. This CDR3 has 14 residues. Trimming took off 4 bases at V and 0 bases at J, with 10 bases between the two ends. The CDR3: CASSQILVNTEAFF. The CDR3 nucleotides are TGTGCCAGCAGCCAGATACTAGTGAACACTGAAGCTTTCTTT.

Here the CDR3 DNA reads TGTGCCAGCAGCCCTCCCGGGACAGGGGCCTACGAGCAGTACTTC. Translating it yields CASSPPGTGAYEQYF. This chain joins TRBV6-2 or TRBV6-3 and TRBJ2-7; 10 nucleotides agree with TRBD1. The CDR3 has 15 amino acids. V lost 6 bases, J lost 2 bases, and 7 bases stayed unmatched. Germline values: CDR1 MNHEY, CDR2 SVGEGT.

The chain joins TRBV6-6 to TRBJ2-1; D is uncertain. V shed 6 bases and J shed 9 bases, with 15 bases lying between them. The CDR3 totals 13 residues. The germline V gene has CDR1 MNHNY and CDR2 SVGAGI (reference sequence). CDR3 sequence: CASRPPSSFEQFF. CDR3 DNA sequence: TGTGCCAGCAGACCCCCCTCGTCCTTTGAGCAGTTCTTC.

This sequence joins TRBV7-3 and TRBJ2-3; tentatively, D is TRBD2 (5 bases). CDR3 length equals 16 residues. Germline values: CDR1 SGHTA, CDR2 FQGTGA. V lost 3 bases and J 7 bases, leaving 20 bases between the germline ends. CDR3: CASSFRRGPDRYTQYF. DNA for the CDR3: TGTGCCAGCAGCTTTAGAAGAGGGCCAGATCGATATACGCAGTATTTT.

The genes are TRBV15 and TRBJ1-4; D gene ambiguous. This CDR3 has 15 amino acids. Per the germline V gene, CDR1 is LNHNV and CDR2 is YYDKDF (reference sequence). Trimming stripped 3 bases from V and 7 bases from J, with 15 bases between. In DNA form, the CDR3 reads TGTGCCACCAGCAGGCCCCGTGGGGAGGGTGAAAAACTGTTTTTT. The encoded protein is CATSRPRGEGEKLFF.

This clonotype was picked up a small number of times. The V and J genes are TRBV20-1 and TRBJ2-1; the match to TRBD2 covers 7 bases. With V trimmed by 2 bases and J by 7 bases, 8 bases remained unmatched. The germline V gene has CDR1 DFQATT and CDR2 SNEGSKA (reference sequence). This CDR3 has 14 residues. The CDR3 nucleotides read TGCAGTGCTAGACTCCCGGGGGGAGGGAATGAGCAGTTCTTC. It encodes CSARLPGGGNEQFF.

The rearrangement links TRBV6-4 to TRBJ1-6; no firm D call. The V gene's germline CDR1 is MRHNA and CDR2 SNTAGT. Trimming removed 0 bases at V and 9 bases at J, with 12 bases between. This CDR3 is built from 15 residues. The DNA for the CDR3 is TGTGCCAGCAGTGACTCTCATAACGTGGGTTCACCCCTCCACTTT. This translates into CASSDSHNVGSPLHF.

The gene calls are TRBV4-2 and TRBJ2-7, with D possibly called TRBD1 or TRBD2 (5 bases each). The CDR3 is made up of 15 amino acids. The V gene's germline CDR1 is LGHNA and CDR2 YNFKEQ. The V end lost 2 bases, the J end lost 0 bases, and 11 bases lay between the germline ends. The CDR3 spells CASSQMGESSYEQYF. In DNA, the CDR3 is TGTGCCAGCAGCCAAATGGGGGAAAGCTCCTACGAGCAGTACTTC.

CDR3 coding DNA: TGTGCCAGCAGCCAGCGGGTGGGAAACGAGCAGTACTTC. Its translation: CASSQRVGNEQYF. The chain employs TRBV4-2 and TRBJ2-7; D possibly corresponds to TRBD2 (5 bases). Looked up from germline, CDR1 is LGHNA and CDR2 is YNFKEQ. This CDR3 has 13 residues. Trimming shortened V by 3 bases and J by 5 bases, and 11 bases separated the two germline ends.

This chain connects TRBV4-2 to TRBJ2-3; D unclear. CDR1 and CDR2 (germline): LGHNA, YNFKEQ. The CDR3 extends over 15 amino acids. Trimming stripped 4 bases from V and 6 bases from J, with 17 bases between. CDR3 amino acids: CASSPNDNFPDTQYF. The DNA for the CDR3 is TGTGCCAGCAGCCCAAATGACAATTTCCCCGATACGCAGTATTTT.

The chain is built from TRBV20-1 and TRBJ2-1, with D uncertain. V shed 3 bases and J shed 2 bases, with 11 bases lying between them. The CDR3 is 14 amino acids. The germline V gene encodes CDR1 DFQATT and CDR2 SNEGSKA (reference sequence). CDR3 DNA: TGCAGTGCTAGTCCGGCGCAAACCTACAATGAGCAGTTCTTC. Translation gives CSASPAQTYNEQFF.

This clonotype was seen only a few times. The rearrangement uses TRBV12-3 or TRBV12-4 and TRBJ1-2, with no clear D. The ends were cut back, 1 base at V and 6 bases at J, with 9 bases in the middle. The CDR3 is made up of 13 amino acids. CDR3 sequence: CASSLGTANGYTF. CDR3 in DNA: TGTGCCAGCAGTTTAGGCACAGCGAATGGCTACACCTTC.

The V gene is TRBV7-3, the J gene TRBJ1-2; 8 bases are a match to TRBD1. J lost 6 bases, V lost 6 bases, and 6 bases had no gene match. Germline V gene sequence: CDR1 SGHTA, CDR2 FQGTGA. This CDR3 contains 13 residues. The DNA for the CDR3 is TGTGCCAGCAGTTCAACAGGGGGGGATGGCTACACCTTC. Translated: CASSSTGGDGYTF.

This clonotype was detected many times. The chain employs TRBV20-1 and TRBJ1-2, with D unclear. The CDR3 covers 17 residues. Germline values: CDR1 DFQATT, CDR2 SNEGSKA (reference sequence). The ends were cut back, 0 bases at V and 3 bases at J, with 20 bases in the middle. CDR3 DNA: TGCAGTGCTAGAGATCCCTGGGGAACCCCCGGTGACTATGGCTACACCTTC. This gives the protein CSARDPWGTPGDYGYTF.

This clonotype was counted only a few times. The chain combines TRBV11-2 with TRBJ2-1; 9 bases fit TRBD2. V gave up 1 base and J gave up 8 bases; unmatched junction bases: 9. Germline values: CDR1 SGHAT, CDR2 FQNNGV. The CDR3 totals 16 residues. In nucleotides, the CDR3 is TGTGCCAGCAGCTTAGTTGCGGGACTAGCTCCCCATGAGCAGTTCTTC. Its translation: CASSLVAGLAPHEQFF. Full variable domain (remainder filled in from reference TRBV11-2 and TRBJ2-1): EAGVAQSPRYKIIEKRQSVAFWCNPISGHATLYWYQQILGQGPKLLIQFQNNGVVDDSQLPKDRFSAERLKGVDSTLKIQPAKLEDSAVYLCASSLVAGLAPHEQFFGPGTRLTVL.

This clonotype was counted a few times. The chain uses TRBV7-2 and TRBJ2-7, with 14 bases lining up with TRBD2. CDR3 size: 15 residues. Unmatched junction bases numbered 5, after V lost 5 bases and J lost 5 bases. The germline V gene has CDR1 SGHTA and CDR2 FQGNSA. As DNA, the CDR3 is TGTGCCAGCAGCCCGGGGACTAGCGGGAGTAACGAGCAGTACTTC. The encoded protein is CASSPGTSGSNEQYF. Full variable domain (remainder filled in from reference TRBV7-2 and TRBJ2-7): GAGVSQSPSNKVTEKGKDVELRCDPISGHTALYWYRQSLGQGLEFLIYFQGNSAPDKSGLPSDRFSAERTGGSVSTLTIQRTQQEDSAVYLCASSPGTSGSNEQYFGPGTRLTVT.

In its sample, this clonotype was seen a few times. The chain joins TRBV5-1 to TRBJ2-7, with 8 bases lining up with TRBD1. Germline CDR1 is SGHRS and CDR2 is YFSETQ. J lost 4 bases, V lost 4 bases, and 16 bases had no gene match. The CDR3 runs to 17 residues. The CDR3 here is CASSQESGGRGGYEQYF. The CDR3 nucleotides read TGCGCCAGCAGCCAAGAATCAGGGGGCCGTGGGGGTTACGAGCAGTACTTC.

CDR3 nucleotide sequence: TGTGCCAGCAGCTTAATTAGACTAAACACGCAGTATTTT. Its translation is CASSLIRLNTQYF. The J gene is TRBJ2-3, the V gene TRBV7-9, with a possible D match to TRBD2 (5 bases). The germline V gene has CDR1 SEHNR and CDR2 FQNEAQ (reference sequence). The CDR3 extends over 13 amino acids. Trimming cost V 2 bases and J 9 bases, with 12 bases left between them.

The chain has TRBV2 and TRBJ2-5; 7 nucleotides align to TRBD1. This CDR3 is 16 amino acids long. Germline V gene data show CDR1 as SNHLY and CDR2 as FYNNEI. Unmatched junction bases numbered 10, after V lost 5 bases and J lost 1 base. CDR3 nucleotide sequence: TGTGCCAGCAGTCCGGGACAGAGGACCGTCCAAGAGACCCAGTACTTC. This codes for CASSPGQRTVQETQYF.

The table lists this clonotype with many counts. This chain links TRBV20-1 with TRBJ1-5; D is uncertain. V was shortened by 4 bases and J by 4 bases, with 14 bases between the two germline ends. The CDR3 contains 14 residues. CDR1 is DFQATT and CDR2 is SNEGSKA in the germline V gene (reference sequence). DNA for the CDR3: TGCAGTGCTACAGACGGCAGAGAAAATCAGCCCCAGCATTTT. Encoded protein: CSATDGRENQPQHF.

The chain has TRBV7-9 and TRBJ2-1; 12 bases map to TRBD2. Unmatched junction bases numbered 11, after V lost 5 bases and J lost 9 bases. The CDR3 extends over 16 amino acids. The germline V gene encodes CDR1 SEHNR and CDR2 FQNEAQ (reference sequence). The CDR3 sequence is CASSPPRVLAGGEQFF. The CDR3 DNA reads TGTGCCAGCAGCCCACCTCGGGTACTAGCGGGAGGTGAGCAGTTCTTC.

This chain joins TRBV12-3 or TRBV12-4 and TRBJ2-1; possible D gene TRBD1, 6 bases. CDR3 length: 13 amino acids. V lost 6 bases and J lost 9, with 15 bases in between. The DNA for the CDR3 is TGTGCCAGCAGCCGGCTACAGGGTCCTGAGCAGTTCTTC. It specifies CASSRLQGPEQFF.

This rearrangement joins TRBV12-3 or TRBV12-4 to TRBJ2-1; 10 nucleotides line up with TRBD2. Trimming cost V 4 bases and J 4 bases; bases outside gene matches: 10. This CDR3 is 17 amino acids long. CDR3 in amino acids: CASSSILAGDRYNEQFF. The CDR3 DNA reads as TGTGCCAGCAGTTCAATTCTAGCGGGAGACCGGTACAATGAGCAGTTCTTC.

This clonotype was seen more than once but under ten times. V gene TRBV4-3 combines with J gene TRBJ2-2, with D possibly matching TRBD2 (6 bases). The V end lost 4 bases, the J end lost 7 bases, and 22 bases lay between the germline ends. CDR1 LGHNA and CDR2 YSLEER come from the germline V gene. The CDR3 spans 17 residues. The CDR3 nucleotides are TGCGCCAGCAGCCCACCCCTCTCTAGCGAAGGACTCGGGGAGCTGTTTTTT. The encoded protein is CASSPPLSSEGLGELFF.